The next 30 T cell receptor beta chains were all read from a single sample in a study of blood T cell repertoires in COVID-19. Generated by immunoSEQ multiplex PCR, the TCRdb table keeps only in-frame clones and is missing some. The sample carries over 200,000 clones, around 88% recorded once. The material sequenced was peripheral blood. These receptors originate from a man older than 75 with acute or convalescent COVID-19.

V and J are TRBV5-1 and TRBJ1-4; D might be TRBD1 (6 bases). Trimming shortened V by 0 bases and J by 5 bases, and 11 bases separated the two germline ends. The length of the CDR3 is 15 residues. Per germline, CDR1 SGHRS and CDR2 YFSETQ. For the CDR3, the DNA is TGCGCCAGCAGCTTGGCACAGGGACGGAATGAAAAACTGTTTTTT. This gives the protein CASSLAQGRNEKLFF. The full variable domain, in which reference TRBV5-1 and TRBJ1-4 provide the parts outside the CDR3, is KAGVTQTPRYLIKTRGQQVTLSCSPISGHRSVSWYQQTPGQGLQFLFEYFSETQRNKGNFPGRFSGRQFSNSRSEMNVSTLELGDSALYLCASSLAQGRNEKLFFGSGTQLSVL.

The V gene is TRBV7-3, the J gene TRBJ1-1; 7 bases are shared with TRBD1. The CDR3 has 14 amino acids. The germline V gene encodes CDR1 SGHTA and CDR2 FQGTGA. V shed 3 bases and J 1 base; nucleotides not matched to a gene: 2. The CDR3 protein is CASSFGTANTEAFF. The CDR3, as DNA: TGTGCCAGCAGCTTCGGGACAGCGAACACTGAAGCTTTCTTT.

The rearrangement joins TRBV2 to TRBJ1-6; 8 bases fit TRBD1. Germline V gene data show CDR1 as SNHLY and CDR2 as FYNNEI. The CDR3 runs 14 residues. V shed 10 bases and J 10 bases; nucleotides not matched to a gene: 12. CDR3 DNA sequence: TGTGCCACCTTTCCAGGGGGCGCAGGGTCACCCCTCCACTTT. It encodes CATFPGGAGSPLHF.

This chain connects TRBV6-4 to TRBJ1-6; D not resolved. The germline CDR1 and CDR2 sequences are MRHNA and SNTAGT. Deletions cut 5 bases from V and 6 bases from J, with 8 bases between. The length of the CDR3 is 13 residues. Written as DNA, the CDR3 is TGTGCCAGCAGTCTGGGGAGTAATTCACCCCTCCACTTT. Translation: CASSLGSNSPLHF.

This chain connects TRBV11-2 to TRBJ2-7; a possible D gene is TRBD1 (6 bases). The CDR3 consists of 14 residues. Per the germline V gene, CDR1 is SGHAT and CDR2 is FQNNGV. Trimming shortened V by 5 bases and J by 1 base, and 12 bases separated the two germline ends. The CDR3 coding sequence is TGTGCCAGCAGCCCGCAACAGGGTTCCTACGAGCAGTACTTC. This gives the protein CASSPQQGSYEQYF.

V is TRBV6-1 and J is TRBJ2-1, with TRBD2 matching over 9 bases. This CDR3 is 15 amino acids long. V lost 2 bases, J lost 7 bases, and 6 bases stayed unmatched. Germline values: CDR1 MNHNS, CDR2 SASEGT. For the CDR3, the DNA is TGTGCCAGCAGTGAAACGAGCGGGAGGAAGAATGAGCAGTTCTTC. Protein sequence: CASSETSGRKNEQFF.

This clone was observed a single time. As DNA, the CDR3 is TGTGCCACCAGTGATCCTACTAGCGGGAGGGGAGAGACCCAGTACTTC. As protein: CATSDPTSGRGETQYF. V usage is TRBV24-1 and J usage is TRBJ2-5; 13 bases fit TRBD2. Germline lookup yields CDR1 KGHDR and CDR2 SFDVKD. J was trimmed by 4 bases and V by 3 bases; bases with no gene match: 4. This CDR3 contains 16 residues.

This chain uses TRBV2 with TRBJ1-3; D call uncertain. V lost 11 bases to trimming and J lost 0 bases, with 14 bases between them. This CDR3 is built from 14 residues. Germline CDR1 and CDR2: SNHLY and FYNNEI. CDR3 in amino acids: CAGSLGVSGNTIYF. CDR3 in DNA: TGTGCCGGGAGCCTCGGGGTCTCTGGAAACACCATATATTTT.

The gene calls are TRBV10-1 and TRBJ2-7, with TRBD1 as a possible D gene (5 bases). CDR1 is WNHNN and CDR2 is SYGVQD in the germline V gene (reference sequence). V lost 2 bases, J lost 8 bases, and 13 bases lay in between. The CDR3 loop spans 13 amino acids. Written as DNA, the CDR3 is TGCGCCAGCAGTGAGACGGTGGCAGGGAAGCAGTACTTC. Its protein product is CASSETVAGKQYF.

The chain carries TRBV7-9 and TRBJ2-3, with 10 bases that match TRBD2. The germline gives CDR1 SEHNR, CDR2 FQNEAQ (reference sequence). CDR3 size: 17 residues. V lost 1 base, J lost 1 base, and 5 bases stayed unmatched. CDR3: CASSLGALAGGTDTQYF. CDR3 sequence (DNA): TGTGCCAGCAGCTTAGGAGCGCTAGCGGGGGGCACAGATACGCAGTATTTT.

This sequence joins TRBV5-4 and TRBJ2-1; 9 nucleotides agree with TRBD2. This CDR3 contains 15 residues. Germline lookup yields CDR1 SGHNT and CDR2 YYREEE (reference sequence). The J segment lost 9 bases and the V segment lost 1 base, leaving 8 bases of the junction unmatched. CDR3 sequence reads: CASSLLTGLAIEQFF. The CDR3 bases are TGTGCCAGCAGCTTGCTGACGGGACTAGCTATTGAGCAGTTCTTC.

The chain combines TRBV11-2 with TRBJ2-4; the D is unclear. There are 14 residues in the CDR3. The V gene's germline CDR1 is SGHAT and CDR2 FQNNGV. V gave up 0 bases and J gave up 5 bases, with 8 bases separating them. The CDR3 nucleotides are TGTGCCAGCAGCTTAGATCAGGTCGAAAACATTCAGTACTTC. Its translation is CASSLDQVENIQYF.

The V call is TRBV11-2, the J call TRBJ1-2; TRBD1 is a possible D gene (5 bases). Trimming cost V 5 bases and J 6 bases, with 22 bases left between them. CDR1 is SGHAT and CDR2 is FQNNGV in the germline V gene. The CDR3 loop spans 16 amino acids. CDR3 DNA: TGTGCCAGCAGCCCAAAGCGCAGGTTGCAGGGCAATGGCTACACCTTC. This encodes CASSPKRRLQGNGYTF. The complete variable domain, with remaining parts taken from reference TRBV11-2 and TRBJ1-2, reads EAGVAQSPRYKIIEKRQSVAFWCNPISGHATLYWYQQILGQGPKLLIQFQNNGVVDDSQLPKDRFSAERLKGVDSTLKIQPAKLEDSAVYLCASSPKRRLQGNGYTFGSGTRLTVV.

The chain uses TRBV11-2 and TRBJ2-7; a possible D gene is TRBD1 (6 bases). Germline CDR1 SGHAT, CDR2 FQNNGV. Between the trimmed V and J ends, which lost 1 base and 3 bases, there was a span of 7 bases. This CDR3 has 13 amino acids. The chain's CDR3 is CASSLGDIYEQYF. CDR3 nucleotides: TGTGCCAGCAGCTTAGGGGACATCTACGAGCAGTACTTC.

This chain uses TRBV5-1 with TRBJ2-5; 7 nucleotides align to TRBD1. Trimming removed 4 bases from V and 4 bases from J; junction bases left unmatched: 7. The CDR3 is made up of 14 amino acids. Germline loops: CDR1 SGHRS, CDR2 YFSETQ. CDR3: CASSAQGWIETQYF. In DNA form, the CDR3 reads TGCGCCAGCAGCGCACAGGGGTGGATAGAGACCCAGTACTTC.

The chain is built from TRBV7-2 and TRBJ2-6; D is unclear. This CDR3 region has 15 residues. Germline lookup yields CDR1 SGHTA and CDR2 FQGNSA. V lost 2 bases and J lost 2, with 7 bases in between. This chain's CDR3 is CASSLNSPGANVLTF. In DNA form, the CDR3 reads TGTGCCAGCAGCTTAAATTCTCCTGGGGCCAACGTCCTGACTTTC.

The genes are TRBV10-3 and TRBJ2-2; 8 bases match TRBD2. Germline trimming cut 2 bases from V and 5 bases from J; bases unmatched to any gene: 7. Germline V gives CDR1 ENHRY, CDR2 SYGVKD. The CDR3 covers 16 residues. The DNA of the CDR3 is TGTGCCATCAGTGAGCGGGCACTAGCGGAAACCGGGGAGCTGTTTTTT. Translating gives CAISERALAETGELFF.

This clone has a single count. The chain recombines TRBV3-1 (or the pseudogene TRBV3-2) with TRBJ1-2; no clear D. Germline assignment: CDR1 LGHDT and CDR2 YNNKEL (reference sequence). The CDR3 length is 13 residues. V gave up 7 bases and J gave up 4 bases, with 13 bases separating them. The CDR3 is CASTSSQVYGYTF. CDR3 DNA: TGTGCCAGCACCTCAAGTCAGGTCTATGGCTACACCTTC.

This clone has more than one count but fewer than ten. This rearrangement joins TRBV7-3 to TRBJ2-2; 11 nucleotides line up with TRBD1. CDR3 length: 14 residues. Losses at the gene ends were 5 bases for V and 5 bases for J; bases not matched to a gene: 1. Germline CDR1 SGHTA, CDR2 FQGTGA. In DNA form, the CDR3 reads TGTGCCAGCAGCGGACAGGGGGCGACCGGGGAGCTGTTTTTT. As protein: CASSGQGATGELFF.

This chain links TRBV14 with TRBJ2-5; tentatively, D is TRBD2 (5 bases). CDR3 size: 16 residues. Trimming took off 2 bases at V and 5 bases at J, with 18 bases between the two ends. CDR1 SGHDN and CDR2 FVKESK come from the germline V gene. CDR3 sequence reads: CASSQRRPGTTETQYF. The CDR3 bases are TGTGCCAGCAGCCAAAGAAGGCCGGGAACGACGGAGACCCAGTACTTC.

This CDR3 is CASSLGMRDTEAFF. CDR3 DNA sequence: TGTGCCAGCAGCTTAGGGATGCGGGACACTGAAGCTTTCTTT. V is TRBV7-9 and J is TRBJ1-1, with D unclear. CDR3 size: 14 residues. The germline V and J ends were trimmed by 1 base and 3 bases, with 9 bases remaining between them. In germline, CDR1 is SEHNR, CDR2 FQNEAQ (reference sequence).

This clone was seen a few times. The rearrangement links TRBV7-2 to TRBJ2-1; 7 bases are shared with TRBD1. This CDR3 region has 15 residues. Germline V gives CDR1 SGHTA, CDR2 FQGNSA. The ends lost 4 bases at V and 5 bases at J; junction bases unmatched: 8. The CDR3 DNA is TGTGCCAGCAGCTCCACCGGGACAGTGAACAATGAGCAGTTCTTC. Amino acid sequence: CASSSTGTVNNEQFF. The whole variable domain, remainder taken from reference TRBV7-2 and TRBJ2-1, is GAGVSQSPSNKVTEKGKDVELRCDPISGHTALYWYRQSLGQGLEFLIYFQGNSAPDKSGLPSDRFSAERTGGSVSTLTIQRTQQEDSAVYLCASSSTGTVNNEQFFGPGTRLTVL.

In DNA form, the CDR3 reads TGTGCCACCAGCCCCGGACAGCCAGATAATTCACCCCTCCACTTT. Its translation is CATSPGQPDNSPLHF. The chain links TRBV2 to TRBJ1-6, with D maybe TRBD1 (6 bases). The CDR3 extends over 15 amino acids. Germline V gives CDR1 SNHLY, CDR2 FYNNEI. Trimming cost V 10 bases and J 5 bases, with 18 bases left between them.

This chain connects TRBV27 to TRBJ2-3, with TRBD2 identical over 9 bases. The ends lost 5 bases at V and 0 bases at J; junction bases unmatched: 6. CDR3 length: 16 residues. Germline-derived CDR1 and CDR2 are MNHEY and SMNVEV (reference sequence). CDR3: CASSNLAGTSTDTQYF. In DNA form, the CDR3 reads TGTGCCAGCAGTAACCTAGCGGGAACTAGCACAGATACGCAGTATTTT.

CDR3 in DNA: TGTGCCAGTAGTATATCCGGGAGGGGCAACAATCAGCCCCAGCATTTT. This gives the protein CASSISGRGNNQPQHF. The J gene is TRBJ1-5, the V gene TRBV19, with D perhaps TRBD1 (5 bases). The germline CDR1 and CDR2 sequences are LNHDA and SQIVND (reference sequence). The CDR3 loop spans 16 amino acids. V shed 2 bases and J shed 3 bases, with 14 bases lying between them.

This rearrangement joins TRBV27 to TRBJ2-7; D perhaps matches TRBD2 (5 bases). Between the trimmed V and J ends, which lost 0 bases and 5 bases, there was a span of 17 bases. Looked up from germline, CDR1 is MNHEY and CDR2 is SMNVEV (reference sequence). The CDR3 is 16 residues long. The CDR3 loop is CASSLSMRVTVHEQYF. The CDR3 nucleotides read TGTGCCAGCAGTTTATCCATGCGGGTGACGGTCCACGAGCAGTACTTC.

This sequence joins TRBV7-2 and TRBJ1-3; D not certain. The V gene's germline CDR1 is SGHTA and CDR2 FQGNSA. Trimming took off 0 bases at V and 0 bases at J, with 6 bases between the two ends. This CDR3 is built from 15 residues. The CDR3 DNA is TGTGCCAGCAGCTTAGCGCTAGGCTCTGGAAACACCATATATTTT. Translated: CASSLALGSGNTIYF.

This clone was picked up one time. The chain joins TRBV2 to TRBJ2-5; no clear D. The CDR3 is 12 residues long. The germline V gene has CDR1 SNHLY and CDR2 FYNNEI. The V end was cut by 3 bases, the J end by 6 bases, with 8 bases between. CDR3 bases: TGTGCCAGCAGTGACCAGAGGCAGACCCAGTACTTC. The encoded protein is CASSDQRQTQYF. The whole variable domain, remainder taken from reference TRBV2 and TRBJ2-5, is EPEVTQTPSHQVTQMGQEVILRCVPISNHLYFYWYRQILGQKVEFLVSFYNNEISEKSEIFDDQFSVERPDGSNFTLKIRSTKLEDSAMYFCASSDQRQTQYFGPGTRLLVL.

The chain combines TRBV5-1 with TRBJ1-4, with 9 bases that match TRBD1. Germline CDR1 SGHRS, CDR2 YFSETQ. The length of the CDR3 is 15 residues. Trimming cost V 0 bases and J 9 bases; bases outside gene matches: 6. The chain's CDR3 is CASSLGRQGDKKLFF. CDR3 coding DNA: TGCGCCAGCAGCTTGGGGAGACAGGGGGATAAAAAACTGTTTTTT.

This chain's CDR3 is CASSLATSGYNEQFF. The CDR3 nucleotides are TGCGCCAGCAGCTTAGCAACTAGCGGATACAATGAGCAGTTCTTC. The genes are TRBV5-1 and TRBJ2-1; 8 nucleotides line up with TRBD2. Looked up from germline, CDR1 is SGHRS and CDR2 is YFSETQ. V lost 2 bases to trimming and J lost 4 bases; unmatched junction nucleotides: 5. The CDR3 runs 15 residues.